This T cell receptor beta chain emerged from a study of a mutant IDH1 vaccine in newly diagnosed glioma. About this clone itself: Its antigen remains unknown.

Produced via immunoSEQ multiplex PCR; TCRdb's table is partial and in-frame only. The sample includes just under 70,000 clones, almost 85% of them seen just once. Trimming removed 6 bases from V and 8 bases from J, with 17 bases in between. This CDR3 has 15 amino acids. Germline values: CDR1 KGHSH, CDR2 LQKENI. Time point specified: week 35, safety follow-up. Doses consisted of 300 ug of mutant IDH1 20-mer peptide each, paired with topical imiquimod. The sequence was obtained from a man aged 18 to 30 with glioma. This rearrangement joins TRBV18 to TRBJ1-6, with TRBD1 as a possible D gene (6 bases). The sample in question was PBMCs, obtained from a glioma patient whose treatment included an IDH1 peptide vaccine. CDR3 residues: CASSPRGGGDSPLHF. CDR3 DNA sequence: TGTGCCAGCTCCCCCCGGGGGGGCGGCGATTCACCCCTCCACTTT.